This T cell receptor beta chain was captured in a study of T-cell memory formation after mild COVID-19. Across the whole study: Largely, the TCR clusters proved donor specific. Study-level findings and limits: The appearance of some responding clones in pre-infection memory suggested that cross-reactive memory joined.

The 5'RACE method, run with constant-segment primers, produced TCR alpha and TCR beta cDNA libraries (carrying sample barcodes and UMIs). TCRdb re-analysed the 5' RACE reads in MiXCR, keeping a single row per CDR3 protein. The sample includes about 340,000 distinct CDR3 sequences, 15% to 20% of them seen just once. This clonotype has just a few counts. What it recognizes is unknown. Trimming removed 2 bases at V and 2 bases at J, with 7 bases between. The V gene's germline CDR1 is MNHEY and CDR2 SMNVEV (reference sequence). The CDR3 is made up of 14 amino acids. The sequence came from a man between 18 and 29 years old who had mild COVID-19 (a few samples of this study predate the infection). Cell type and time point are not known. This rearrangement joins TRBV27 to TRBJ2-1, with a weak D call TRBD1 (5 bases). Sequencing input: PBMCs or a T cell subset sorted from them (not recorded which). CDR3 coding DNA: TGTGCCAGCAGTTTACAGGGTACCTACAATGAGCAGTTCTTC. This encodes CASSLQGTYNEQFF.